This T cell receptor (beta chain) was found in a study of T cells in tumors after PD-1 blockade. Study background: During anti-PD-1 treatment, some patients continued daily vismodegib 150 mg. Mean per blood sample: some 120,000 templates (roughly 21,000-270,000), about 40,000 unique clonotypes.

Germline-derived CDR1 and CDR2 are LNHDA and SQIVND (reference sequence). The CDR3 sequence is 18 residues long. Deletions cut 3 bases from V and 0 bases from J, with 17 bases between. Method: immunoSEQ multiplex PCR; TCRdb's copy keeps in-frame clones and lacks some. The sample has some 66,000 clones, over 65% seen once. The chain joins TRBV19 to TRBJ2-2; weak D call: TRBD2 (7 bases). The material sequenced was PBMCs, taken after anti-PD-1 treatment. The receptor comes from a human donor with basal cell carcinoma. In DNA form, the CDR3 reads TGTGCCAGTAGTATCTTTCTGGGCGGGGGCGCGAACACCGGGGAGCTGTTTTTT. Amino acid sequence: CASSIFLGGGANTGELFF.